These 3 T cell receptor beta chains originate from one sample sequenced in a study of OX40 agonist ivuxolimab in advanced cancers. Clones were read by immunoSEQ multiplex PCR, and TCRdb kept only the in-frame ones, dropping some. The repertoire has roughly 100,000 clones, approximately 94% of them found once; the top ten carry 2%. Specimen: CD4+ or CD8+ T cells sorted from blood, collected in a trial of the OX40 agonist ivuxolimab. The receptors come from an adult with an advanced solid tumor such as melanoma, head and neck, liver or kidney cancer.

The chain carries TRBV6-9 and TRBJ2-2; 8 bases map to TRBD1. V shed 3 bases, J shed 7 bases, and the junction held 7 bases outside the gene matches. Germline V lookup: CDR1 MNHGY, CDR2 SVAAGI. The CDR3 has 15 residues. The CDR3 reads CASSYMTGESGELFF. The CDR3 coding sequence is TGTGCCAGCAGTTACATGACAGGGGAAAGCGGGGAGCTGTTTTTT.

The V and J genes are TRBV2 and TRBJ1-1; perhaps TRBD1 as D (5 bases). The CDR3 has 12 residues. V lost 6 bases to trimming and J lost 6 bases, with 11 bases between them. Germline V gives CDR1 SNHLY, CDR2 FYNNEI. CDR3 sequence: CASRGQSPEAFF. CDR3 sequence (DNA): TGTGCCAGCAGAGGACAAAGCCCTGAAGCTTTCTTT.

The chain couples TRBV7-6 to TRBJ2-7; the match to TRBD2 covers 9 bases. Germline values: CDR1 SGHVS, CDR2 FNYEAQ. The CDR3 extends over 16 amino acids. V dropped 5 bases and J dropped 2; count of bases not matched to a gene: 10. In DNA form, the CDR3 reads TGTGCCAGCAGCCCAGAGAACCGACTAGCGGCCTACGAGCAGTACTTC. This gives the protein CASSPENRLAAYEQYF.